This T cell receptor beta chain was documented in a study of beta chain features in type 1 diabetes. There are a few counts of this clone. Trimming stripped 7 bases from V and 5 bases from J, with 17 bases between. Germline V gives CDR1 LGHNT, CDR2 FRNRAP. The CDR3 runs to 14 residues. As every portion of the isolated RNA was reverse transcribed, the sequencing read expressed TCRB transcripts. Here immunoSEQ multiplex PCR was the method, and the copy in TCRdb shows in-frame clones only, minus some. The table includes some 410,000 clones, about 15% detected once. The authors sorted CD4+ naive, central memory, regulatory and stem cell-like memory cells via CD45RO/CCR7/CD25/CD127/CD95/CD27.

The clonotype originates from a man aged 25 to 40 in good health. The chain recombines TRBV12-5 with TRBJ2-5; tentative D call: TRBD2 (6 bases). The source material was naive CD4+ T cells from blood. This CDR3 is CASVPSGSAETQYF. The DNA for the CDR3 is TGTGCTAGTGTCCCCTCCGGGAGCGCCGAGACCCAGTACTTC. Drawing the rest from reference TRBV12-5 and TRBJ2-5, the complete variable domain is DARVTQTPRHKVTEMGQEVTMRCQPILGHNTVFWYRQTMMQGLELLAYFRNRAPLDDSGMPKDRFSAEMPDATLATLKIQPSEPRDSAVYFCASVPSGSAETQYFGPGTRLLVL.